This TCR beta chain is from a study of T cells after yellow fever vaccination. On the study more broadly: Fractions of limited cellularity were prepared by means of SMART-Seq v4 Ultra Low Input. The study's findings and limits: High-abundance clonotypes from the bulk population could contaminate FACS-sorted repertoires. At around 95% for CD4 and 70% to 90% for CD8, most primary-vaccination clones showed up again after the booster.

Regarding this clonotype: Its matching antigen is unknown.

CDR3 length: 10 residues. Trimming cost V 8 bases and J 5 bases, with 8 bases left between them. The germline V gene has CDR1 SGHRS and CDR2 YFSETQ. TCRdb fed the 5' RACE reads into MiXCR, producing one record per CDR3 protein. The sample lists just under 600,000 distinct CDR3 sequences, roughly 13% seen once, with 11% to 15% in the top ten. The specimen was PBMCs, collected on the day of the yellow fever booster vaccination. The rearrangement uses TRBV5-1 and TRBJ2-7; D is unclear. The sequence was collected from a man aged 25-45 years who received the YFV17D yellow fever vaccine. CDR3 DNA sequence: TGCGCCAGATCGCCCAACGAGCAGTACTTC. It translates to CARSPNEQYF.